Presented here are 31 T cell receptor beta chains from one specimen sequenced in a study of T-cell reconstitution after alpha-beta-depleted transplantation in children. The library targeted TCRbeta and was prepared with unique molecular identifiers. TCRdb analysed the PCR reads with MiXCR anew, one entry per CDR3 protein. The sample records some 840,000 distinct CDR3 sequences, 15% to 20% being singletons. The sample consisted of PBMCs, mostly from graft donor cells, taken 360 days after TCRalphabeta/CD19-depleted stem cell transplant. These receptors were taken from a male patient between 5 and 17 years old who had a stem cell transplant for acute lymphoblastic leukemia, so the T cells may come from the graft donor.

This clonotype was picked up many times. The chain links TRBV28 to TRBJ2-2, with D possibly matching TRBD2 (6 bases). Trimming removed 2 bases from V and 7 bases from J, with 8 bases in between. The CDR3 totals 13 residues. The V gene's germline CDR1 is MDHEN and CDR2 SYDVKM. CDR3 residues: CASSLGAGGELFF. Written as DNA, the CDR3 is TGTGCCAGCAGTTTAGGAGCGGGCGGGGAGCTGTTTTTT. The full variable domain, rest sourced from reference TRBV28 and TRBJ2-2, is DVKVTQSSRYLVKRTGEKVFLECVQDMDHENMFWYRQDPGLGLRLIYFSYDVKMKEKGDIPEGYSVSREKKERFSLILESASTNQTSMYLCASSLGAGGELFFGEGSRLTVL.

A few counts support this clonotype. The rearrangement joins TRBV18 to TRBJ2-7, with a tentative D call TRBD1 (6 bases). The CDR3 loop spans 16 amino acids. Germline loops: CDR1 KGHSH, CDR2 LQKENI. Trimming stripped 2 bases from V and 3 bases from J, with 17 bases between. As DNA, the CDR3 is TGTGCCAGCTCACCATCTGGACAGATGAGGGTCTACGAGCAGTACTTC. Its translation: CASSPSGQMRVYEQYF.

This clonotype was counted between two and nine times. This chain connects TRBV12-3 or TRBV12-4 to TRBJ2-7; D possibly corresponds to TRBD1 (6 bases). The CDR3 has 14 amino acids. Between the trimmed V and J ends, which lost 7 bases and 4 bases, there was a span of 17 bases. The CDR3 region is CASTSRDTFYEQYF. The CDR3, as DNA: TGTGCCAGCACATCCAGGGACACCTTTTACGAGCAGTACTTC.

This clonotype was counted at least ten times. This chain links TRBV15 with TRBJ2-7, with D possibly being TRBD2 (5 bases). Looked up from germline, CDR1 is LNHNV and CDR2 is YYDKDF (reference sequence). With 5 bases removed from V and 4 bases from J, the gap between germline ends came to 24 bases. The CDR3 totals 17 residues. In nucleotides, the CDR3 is TGTGCCACCAGCCCTATCGGGGAGCAGATATTTTGGTACGAGCAGTACTTC. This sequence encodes CATSPIGEQIFWYEQYF. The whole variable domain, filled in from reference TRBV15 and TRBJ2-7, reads DAMVIQNPRYQVTQFGKPVTLSCSQTLNHNVMYWYQQKSSQAPKLLFHYYDKDFNNEADTPDNFQSRRPNTSFCFLDIRSPGLGDTAMYLCATSPIGEQIFWYEQYFGPGTRLTVT.

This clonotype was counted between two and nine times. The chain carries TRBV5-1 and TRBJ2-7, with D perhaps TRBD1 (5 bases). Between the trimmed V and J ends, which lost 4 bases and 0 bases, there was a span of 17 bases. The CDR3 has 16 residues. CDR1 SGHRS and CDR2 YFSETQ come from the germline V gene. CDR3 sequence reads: CASSGAVKGPSYEQYF. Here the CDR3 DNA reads TGCGCCAGCAGCGGGGCAGTTAAAGGTCCCTCCTACGAGCAGTACTTC.

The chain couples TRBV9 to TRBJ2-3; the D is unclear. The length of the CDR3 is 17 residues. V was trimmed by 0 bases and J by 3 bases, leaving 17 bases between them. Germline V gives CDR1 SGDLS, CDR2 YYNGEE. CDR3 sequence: CASSVGTSTLPTDTQYF. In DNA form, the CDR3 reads TGTGCCAGCAGCGTAGGCACCTCTACCCTCCCTACAGATACGCAGTATTTT.

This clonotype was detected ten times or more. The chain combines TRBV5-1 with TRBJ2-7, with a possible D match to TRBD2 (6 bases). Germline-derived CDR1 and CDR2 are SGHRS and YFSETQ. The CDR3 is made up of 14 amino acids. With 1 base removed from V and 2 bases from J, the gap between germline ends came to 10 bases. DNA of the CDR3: TGCGCCAGCAGCTTGACGGGGGAGGCCTACGAGCAGTACTTC. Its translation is CASSLTGEAYEQYF.

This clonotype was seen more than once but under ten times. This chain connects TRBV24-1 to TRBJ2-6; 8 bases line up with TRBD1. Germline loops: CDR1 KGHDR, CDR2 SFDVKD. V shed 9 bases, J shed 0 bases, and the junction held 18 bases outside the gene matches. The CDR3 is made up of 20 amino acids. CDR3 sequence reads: CATGYGQGSGWSSGANVLTF. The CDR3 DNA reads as TGTGCCACCGGGTACGGACAGGGATCCGGATGGAGCTCTGGGGCCAACGTCCTGACTTTC.

The CDR3 sequence is CSVGRTSEETQYF. In nucleotides, the CDR3 is TGCAGCGTTGGGAGGACTAGCGAAGAGACCCAGTACTTC. This chain connects TRBV29-1 to TRBJ2-5; 9 nucleotides align to TRBD2. Trimming cost V 4 bases and J 3 bases; bases outside gene matches: 3. Germline V lookup: CDR1 SQVTM, CDR2 ANQGSEA. The CDR3 sequence is 13 residues long.

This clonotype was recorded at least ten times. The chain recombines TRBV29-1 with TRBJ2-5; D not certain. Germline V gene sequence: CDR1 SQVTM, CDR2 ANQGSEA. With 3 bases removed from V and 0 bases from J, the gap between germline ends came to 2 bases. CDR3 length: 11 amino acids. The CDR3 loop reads CSVEDQETQYF. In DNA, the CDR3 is TGCAGCGTTGAGGACCAAGAGACCCAGTACTTC. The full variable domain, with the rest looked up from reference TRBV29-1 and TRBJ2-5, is SAVISQKPSRDICQRGTSLTIQCQVDSQVTMMFWYRQQPGQSLTLIATANQGSEATYESGFVIDKFPISRPNLTFSTLTVSNMSPEDSSIYLCSVEDQETQYFGPGTRLLVL.

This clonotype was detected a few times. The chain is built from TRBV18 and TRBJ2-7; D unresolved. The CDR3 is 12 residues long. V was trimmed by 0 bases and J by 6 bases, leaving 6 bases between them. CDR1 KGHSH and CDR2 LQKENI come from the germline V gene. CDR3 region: CASSPPSPEQYF. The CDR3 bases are TGTGCCAGCTCACCACCGTCCCCCGAGCAGTACTTC.

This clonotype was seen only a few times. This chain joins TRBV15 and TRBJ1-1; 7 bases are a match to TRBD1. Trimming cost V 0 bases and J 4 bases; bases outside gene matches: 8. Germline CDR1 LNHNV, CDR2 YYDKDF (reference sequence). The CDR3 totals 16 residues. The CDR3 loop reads CATSRDLQGVSTEAFF. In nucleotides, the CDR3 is TGTGCCACCAGCAGAGATCTGCAGGGGGTGTCCACTGAAGCTTTCTTT.

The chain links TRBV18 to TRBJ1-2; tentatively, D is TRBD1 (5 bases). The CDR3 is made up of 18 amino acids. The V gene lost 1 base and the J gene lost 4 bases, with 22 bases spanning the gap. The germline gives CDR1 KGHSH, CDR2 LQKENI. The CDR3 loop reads CASSPRARGPTRGYGYTF. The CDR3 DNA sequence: TGTGCCAGCTCACCACGAGCAAGGGGCCCCACCCGTGGCTATGGCTACACCTTC.

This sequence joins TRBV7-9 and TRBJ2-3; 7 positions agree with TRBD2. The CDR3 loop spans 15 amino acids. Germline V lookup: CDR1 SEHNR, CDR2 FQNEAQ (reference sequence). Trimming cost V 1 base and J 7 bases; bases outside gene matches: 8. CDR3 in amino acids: CASSLDRQTSYTQYF. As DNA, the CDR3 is TGTGCCAGCAGCTTAGACCGCCAGACTAGCTATACGCAGTATTTT.

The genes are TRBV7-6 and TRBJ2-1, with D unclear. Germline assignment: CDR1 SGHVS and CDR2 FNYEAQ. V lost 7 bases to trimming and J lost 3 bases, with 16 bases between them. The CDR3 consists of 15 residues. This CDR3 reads CASTPDGPVYNEQFF. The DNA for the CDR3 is TGTGCCAGCACCCCAGACGGGCCGGTCTACAATGAGCAGTTCTTC.

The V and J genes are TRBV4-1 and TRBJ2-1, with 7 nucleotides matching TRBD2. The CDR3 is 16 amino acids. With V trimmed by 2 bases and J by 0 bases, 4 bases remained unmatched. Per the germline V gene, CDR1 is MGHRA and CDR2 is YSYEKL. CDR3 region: CASSQPRTSSYNEQFF. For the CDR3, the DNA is TGCGCCAGCAGCCAACCCCGGACTAGCTCCTACAATGAGCAGTTCTTC.

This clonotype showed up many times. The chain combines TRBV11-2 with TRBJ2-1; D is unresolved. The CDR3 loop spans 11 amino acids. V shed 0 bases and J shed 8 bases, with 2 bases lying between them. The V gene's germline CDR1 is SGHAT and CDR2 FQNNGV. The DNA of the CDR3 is TGTGCCAGCAGCTTAGAGGATGAGCAGTTCTTC. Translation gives CASSLEDEQFF. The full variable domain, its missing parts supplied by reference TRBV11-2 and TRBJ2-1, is EAGVAQSPRYKIIEKRQSVAFWCNPISGHATLYWYQQILGQGPKLLIQFQNNGVVDDSQLPKDRFSAERLKGVDSTLKIQPAKLEDSAVYLCASSLEDEQFFGPGTRLTVL.

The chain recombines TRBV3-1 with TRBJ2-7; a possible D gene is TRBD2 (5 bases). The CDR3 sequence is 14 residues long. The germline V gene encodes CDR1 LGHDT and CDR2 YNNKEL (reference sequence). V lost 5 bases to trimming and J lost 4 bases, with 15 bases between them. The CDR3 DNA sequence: TGTGCCAGCAGCGACTCCGAGGGATTTTACGAGCAGTACTTC. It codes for CASSDSEGFYEQYF.

Written as DNA, the CDR3 is TGTGCCAGCAGTCTCTTACTAGCGACTTACTACAATGAGCAGTTCTTC. This encodes CASSLLLATYYNEQFF. V and J are TRBV7-2 and TRBJ2-1; 7 nucleotides match TRBD2. There are 16 residues in the CDR3. V lost 6 bases and J lost 3; bases outside the gene matches: 11. From germline, CDR1 is SGHTA and CDR2 FQGNSA.

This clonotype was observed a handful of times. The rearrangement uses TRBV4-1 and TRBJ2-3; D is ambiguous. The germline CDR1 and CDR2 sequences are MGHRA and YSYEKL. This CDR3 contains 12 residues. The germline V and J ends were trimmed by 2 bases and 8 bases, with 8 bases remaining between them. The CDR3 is CASSQQPLTQYF. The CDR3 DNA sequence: TGCGCCAGCAGCCAACAGCCCCTTACGCAGTATTTT.

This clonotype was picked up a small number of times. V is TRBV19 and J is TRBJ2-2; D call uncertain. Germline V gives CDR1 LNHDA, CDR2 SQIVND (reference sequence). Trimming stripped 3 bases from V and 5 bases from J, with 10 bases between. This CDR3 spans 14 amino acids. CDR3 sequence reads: CASSIVAYTGELFF. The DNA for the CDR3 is TGTGCCAGTAGTATCGTGGCATATACCGGGGAGCTGTTTTTT.

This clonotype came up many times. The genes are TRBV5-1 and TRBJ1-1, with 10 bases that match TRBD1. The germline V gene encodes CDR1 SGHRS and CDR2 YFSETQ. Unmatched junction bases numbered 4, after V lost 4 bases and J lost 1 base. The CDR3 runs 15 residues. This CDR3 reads CASSRRQGANTEAFF. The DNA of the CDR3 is TGCGCCAGCAGCCGACGACAGGGGGCGAACACTGAAGCTTTCTTT.

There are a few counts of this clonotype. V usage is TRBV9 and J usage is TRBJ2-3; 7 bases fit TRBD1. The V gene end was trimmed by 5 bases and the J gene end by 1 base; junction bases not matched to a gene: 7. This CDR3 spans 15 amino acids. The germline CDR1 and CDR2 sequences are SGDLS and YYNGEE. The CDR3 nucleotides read TGTGCCAGCAGAAGACGGGACAGAGGCACAGATACGCAGTATTTT. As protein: CASRRRDRGTDTQYF.

CDR3 amino acids: CASSQFGEGSYEQYF. CDR3 sequence (DNA): TGCGCCAGCAGCCAGTTTGGCGAGGGGTCCTACGAGCAGTACTTC. This chain links TRBV4-1 with TRBJ2-7, with D perhaps TRBD1 or TRBD2 (5 bases each). The CDR3 runs to 15 residues. Germline CDR1 and CDR2: MGHRA and YSYEKL. V lost 3 bases, J lost 1 base, and 13 bases lay in between.

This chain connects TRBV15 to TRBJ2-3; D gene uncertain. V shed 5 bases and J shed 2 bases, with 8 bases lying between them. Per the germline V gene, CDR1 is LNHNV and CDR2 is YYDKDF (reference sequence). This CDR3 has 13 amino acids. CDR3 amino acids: CATSGSYTDTQYF. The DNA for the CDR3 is TGTGCCACCAGCGGCAGCTACACAGATACGCAGTATTTT.

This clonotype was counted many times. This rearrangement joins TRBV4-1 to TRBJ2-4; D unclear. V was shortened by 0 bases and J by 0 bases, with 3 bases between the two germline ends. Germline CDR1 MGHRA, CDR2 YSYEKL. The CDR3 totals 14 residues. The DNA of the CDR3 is TGCGCCAGCAGCCAAGAGGGAGCCAAAAACATTCAGTACTTC. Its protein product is CASSQEGAKNIQYF.

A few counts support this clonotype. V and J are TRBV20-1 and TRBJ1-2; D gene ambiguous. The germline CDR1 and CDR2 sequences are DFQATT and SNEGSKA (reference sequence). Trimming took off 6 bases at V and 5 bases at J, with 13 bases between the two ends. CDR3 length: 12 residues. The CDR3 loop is CSAPPGAYGYTF. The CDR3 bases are TGCAGTGCCCCCCCAGGCGCTTATGGCTACACCTTC.

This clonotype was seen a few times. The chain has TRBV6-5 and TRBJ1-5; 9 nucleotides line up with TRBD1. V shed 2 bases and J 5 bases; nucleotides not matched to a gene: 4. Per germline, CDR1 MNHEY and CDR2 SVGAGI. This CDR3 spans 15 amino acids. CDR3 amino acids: CASSYRWTGDQPQHF. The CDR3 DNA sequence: TGTGCCAGCAGTTACCGCTGGACAGGGGATCAGCCCCAGCATTTT.

CDR3 sequence reads: CASSLAGTSRETQYF. The CDR3 region has the DNA TGTGCCAGCAGCTTAGCAGGGACTAGCAGGGAGACCCAGTACTTC. The rearrangement uses TRBV11-1 and TRBJ2-5; the match to TRBD2 covers 9 bases. V was pared by 0 bases and J by 5 bases, with 4 bases of the junction left unmatched. The CDR3 loop spans 15 amino acids. Germline loops: CDR1 SGHAT, CDR2 FQDESV (reference sequence).

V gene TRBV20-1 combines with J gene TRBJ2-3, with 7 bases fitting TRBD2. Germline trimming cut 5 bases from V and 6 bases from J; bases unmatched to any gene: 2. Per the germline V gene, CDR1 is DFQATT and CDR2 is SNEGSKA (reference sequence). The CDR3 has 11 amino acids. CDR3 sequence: CSAGLVDTQYF. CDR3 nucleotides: TGCAGTGCTGGACTAGTCGATACGCAGTATTTT.

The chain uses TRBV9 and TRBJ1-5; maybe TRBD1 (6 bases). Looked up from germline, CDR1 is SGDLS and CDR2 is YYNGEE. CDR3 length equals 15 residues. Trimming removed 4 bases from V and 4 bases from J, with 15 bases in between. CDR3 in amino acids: CASSPGAGRNQPQHF. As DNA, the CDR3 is TGTGCCAGCAGCCCAGGGGCAGGTCGTAATCAGCCCCAGCATTTT.